The 21 T cell receptor delta chains presented below share a single source sample, sequenced in a study of gamma-delta T cells after stem cell transplantation. TCRdb applied CATT to the RT-PCR reads for clone calling. The data show roughly 1,200 delta-chain clones, with around 18% seen just once and approximately 40% held by the top ten. Specimen: gamma-delta T cells. Receptors originate from a human donor. It is not recorded whose cells these are; they may come from a transplant donor.

For this clone: A read error likely explains this, since a far larger clone differs by one base. This same CDR3 is encoded by further DNA sequences in the sample. The chain is built from TRDV2 and TRDJ3; 11 nucleotides align to TRDD3. Germline V lookup: CDR1 GEAIGNYY, CDR2 EKD. There are 22 residues in the CDR3. V shed 0 bases and J 12 bases; nucleotides not matched to a gene: 24. DNA for the CDR3: TGTGCCTGTGACACCGTCCTTCTGGGGGATACTGAGGGCGAGGGTGTGGACCGACAGATGTTTTTC. This sequence encodes CACDTVLLGDTEGEGVDRQMFF.

Of note for this clone: The translation of this DNA and the TCRdb protein of a much larger clone differ at residue 11, probably owing to a read error; the protein shown here is translated from the DNA. The chain is built from TRDV2 and TRDJ1; 7 bases map to TRDD3. Germline lookup yields CDR1 GEAIGNYY and CDR2 EKD. Trimming removed 3 bases from V and 1 base from J; junction bases left unmatched: 22. The CDR3 is 20 residues long. This chain's CDR3 is CACDLMSAGLRDTSTDKLIF. In DNA form, the CDR3 reads TGTGCCTGTGACTTGATGTCGGCGGGGCTGAGGGATACATCCACCGATAAACTCATCTTT.

This clone was seen a few times. TCRdb assigns this DNA the protein of a much larger clone, which departs from its translation at residue 3; this likely reflects a read error, and the protein shown comes from translating the DNA. The chain has TRDV2 and TRDJ1; 12 bases match TRDD3. The CDR3 totals 17 residues. Germline lookup yields CDR1 GEAIGNYY and CDR2 EKD. CDR3 bases: TGTGCCCGTGACAAACTGGGGGATACCCGGTACACCGATAAACTCATCTTT. This translates into CARDKLGDTRYTDKLIF.

This clone has only a few counts. Only one base separates this from a far larger clonotype, so it likely reflects a read error. CDR3 region: CACDTVGDTRGDTRQMFF. CDR3 bases: TGTGCCTGTGACACTGTGGGGGATACTAGGGGGGACACCCGACAGATGTTTTTC. The chain employs TRDV2 and TRDJ3; 10 bases match TRDD3. The V gene's germline CDR1 is GEAIGNYY and CDR2 EKD. The CDR3 is made up of 18 amino acids. Trimming removed 1 base from V and 5 bases from J; junction bases left unmatched: 7.

About this clone: The protein given by TCRdb reflects a much larger clone and differs at residue 4 from this DNA's translation, likely from a read error; the protein shown is the DNA's translation. This chain links TRDV2 with TRDJ1, with TRDD3 matching 9 bases. V dropped 5 bases and J dropped 4; count of bases not matched to a gene: 16. Germline lookup yields CDR1 GEAIGNYY and CDR2 EKD. This CDR3 is 17 amino acids long. The DNA of the CDR3 is TGTGCCTGTGCCAGGCTCCCTGTACTGGGGGAGGACGATAAACTCATCTTT. Its protein is CACARLPVLGEDDKLIF.

This clone was seen more than once but under ten times. A far larger clone lies a single base away; this is likely a read error. This sample includes further DNA sequences coding for the same CDR3. The chain employs TRDV2 and TRDJ1, with TRDD3 matching 12 bases. Germline V CDR1 and CDR2: GEAIGNYY, EKD. V gave up 6 bases and J gave up 0 bases; unmatched junction bases: 13. The CDR3 is 18 residues long. This chain's CDR3 is CACLPLLGDTRYTDKLIF. For the CDR3, the DNA is TGTGCCTGTCTGCCTCTCCTGGGGGATACGCGGTACACCGATAAACTCATCTTT.

This clone was seen only a few times. The V call is TRDV2, the J call TRDJ1; 12 bases agree with TRDD3. V lost 1 base, J lost 0 bases, and 8 bases stayed unmatched. Germline V gene lookup returns CDR1 GEAIGNYY and CDR2 EKD. The CDR3 loop spans 18 amino acids. The CDR3 DNA sequence: TGTGCCTGTGACACTCTCTTTACTGGGGGATACCACACCGATAAACTCATCTTT. It specifies CACDTLFTGGYHTDKLIF.

The table lists this clone with a few counts. With only one base between it and a far larger clone, this is likely a read error. The J gene is TRDJ1, the V gene TRDV2; 11 bases agree with TRDD3. Germline lookup yields CDR1 GEAIGNYY and CDR2 EKD. CDR3 length: 20 residues. In DNA, the CDR3 is TGTGCCTGTGACTTGATGTCGGCGGGGCTGGGGGATACATCCACCGCTAAACTCATCTTT. Translation gives CACDLMSAGLGDTSTAKLIF.

This clone was seen a handful of times. This likely reflects a read error, since a far larger clone is one base away. This chain connects TRDV2 to TRDJ1; D gene ambiguous. CDR1 GEAIGNYY and CDR2 EKD come from the germline V gene. Trimming stripped 4 bases from V and 1 base from J, with 15 bases between. The CDR3 has 15 residues. CDR3 amino acids: CACDPMYPITDKLIF. The CDR3 DNA is TGTGCCTGTGATCCCATGTACCCGATCACCGATAAACTCATCTTT.

In this sample, this clone is hyperexpanded. The sample holds other DNA sequences that translate to the same CDR3. The V and J genes are TRDV2 and TRDJ1; D assignment may be TRDD2 or TRDD3 (7 bases each). The CDR3 is made up of 19 amino acids. Trimming stripped 1 base from V and 4 bases from J, with 27 bases between. Germline loops: CDR1 GEAIGNYY, CDR2 EKD. CDR3 residues: CACDTAGFPTGAYGDKLIF. CDR3 in DNA: TGTGCCTGTGACACGGCGGGCTTTCCTACTGGGGCTTATGGCGATAAACTCATCTTT.

Note on this clone: This likely traces to a read error, being one base from a far larger clone. Other DNA sequences from this sample encode an identical CDR3 as well. V usage is TRDV2 and J usage is TRDJ1; 9 positions agree with TRDD3. The V gene's germline CDR1 is GEAIGNYY and CDR2 EKD. The CDR3 is made up of 13 amino acids. The DNA of the CDR3 is TGTGCATGTGACGGACTGGGGGAGAATAAACTCATCTTT. It codes for CACDGLGENKLIF.

A word on this clone: A far larger clone is a single base away, which makes a read error likely. The chain couples TRDV2 to TRDJ1; 10 positions agree with TRDD3. CDR3 length: 21 residues. Germline assignment: CDR1 GEAIGNYY and CDR2 EKD. V gave up 3 bases and J gave up 0 bases; unmatched junction bases: 21. Written as DNA, the CDR3 is TGTGCCTGTGACGACATGCTGGGGGATAGGCCCACAGGCCCGTACACCGATAAACTCATCTTT. This gives the protein CACDDMLGDRPTGPYTDKLIF.

There are a few counts of this clone. A read error is the likely source, as a far larger clone sits one nucleotide away. The same CDR3 can be traced to other DNA sequences in this sample. The V gene is TRDV2, the J gene TRDJ1, with 10 bases that match TRDD3. J lost 0 bases, V lost 2 bases, and 8 bases had no gene match. This CDR3 spans 17 amino acids. Germline CDR1 reads GEAIGNYY; CDR2 reads EKD. The CDR3 loop reads CACDIVLGDRNTDKLIF. The CDR3, as DNA: TGTGCCTGTGACATCGTCCTGGGGGATAGAAACACCGATAAACTCATCTTT.

In this sample, this clone turned up a few times. The TCRdb record carries a much larger clone's protein, which differs from this DNA's translation at residue 6; a read error is the likely cause, and the protein listed here is the DNA translation. The rearrangement joins TRDV2 to TRDJ1; 11 nucleotides match TRDD3. V shed 3 bases and J 0 bases; nucleotides not matched to a gene: 14. Germline CDR1 and CDR2: GEAIGNYY and EKD. The CDR3 consists of 19 residues. CDR3 DNA sequence: TGTGCCTGTGACCCAATGAGTCCACTGGGGGATAATAACACCGATAAACTCATCTTT. Its translation: CACDPMSPLGDNNTDKLIF.

As concerns this clone: TCRdb's protein for this DNA is that of a much larger clone and differs from the translation at residue 5, likely a read error; the protein shown is the DNA translation. The chain combines TRDV2 with TRDJ1; D is undetermined. V was clipped by 3 bases and J by 4 bases, with 14 bases between them. Looked up from germline, CDR1 is GEAIGNYY and CDR2 is EKD. The CDR3 is 14 residues long. The CDR3 DNA reads TGTGCCTGTGACCCCGTAGGGAACGGCGATAAACTCATCTTT. Protein sequence: CACDPVGNGDKLIF.

Comment on this clone: This likely reflects a read error, since a far larger clone is one base away. Different DNA sequences within this sample yield the same CDR3. V and J are TRDV2 and TRDJ1; 11 bases map to TRDD3. With V trimmed by 3 bases and J by 1 base, 18 bases remained unmatched. This CDR3 is 20 amino acids long. The germline V gene has CDR1 GEAIGNYY and CDR2 EKD. The CDR3 DNA reads as TGTGCCTGTGACTTGATGTCTGCGGGGCTGGGGGATACATCCACCGATAAACTCATCTTT. It translates to CACDLMSAGLGDTSTDKLIF.

A word on this clone: A far larger clone lies a single base away; this is likely a read error. The sample carries other DNA sequences with the same CDR3. This sequence joins TRDV2 and TRDJ1, with 13 bases that match TRDD3. The CDR3 loop spans 17 amino acids. Germline trimming cut 7 bases from V and 3 bases from J; bases unmatched to any gene: 13. Germline CDR1 GEAIGNYY, CDR2 EKD. DNA for the CDR3: TGTGCCTGCGACTCCCTACTACTGGGGGATACGCCCGATAAACTCATCTTT. The encoded protein is CACDSLLLGDTPDKLIF.

Regarding this clone: The protein in TCRdb stems from a much larger clone and differs at residues 2 and 6 from this DNA's translation, likely a read error; here the protein is translated from the DNA. The chain uses TRDV2 and TRDJ1, with D hard to call. Germline CDR1 is GEAIGNYY and CDR2 is EKD. The CDR3 covers 15 residues. DNA of the CDR3: TGTTCCTGTGATCTCACGTACCCGATCACCGATAAACTCATCTTT. Amino acids: CSCDLTYPITDKLIF.

This clone has just a few counts. The likely explanation is a read error, given a far larger clone one base away. Within the sample, other DNA sequences also encode this same CDR3. The V call is TRDV2, the J call TRDJ1; no reliable D call. CDR1 is GEAIGNYY, CDR2 EKD, per germline. Trimming stripped 3 bases from V and 7 bases from J, with 17 bases between. The CDR3 consists of 14 residues. The CDR3, as DNA: TGTGCCTGTGACCTCCTGGCTTCAGCGGGTAAACTCATCTTT. This sequence encodes CACDLLASAGKLIF.

This clone was observed a handful of times. Only one base separates this from a far larger clonotype, so it likely reflects a read error. Other DNA sequences in this sample translate to the same CDR3. The chain joins TRDV2 to TRDJ1, with D perhaps TRDD3 (6 bases). With 4 bases removed from V and 0 bases from J, the gap between germline ends came to 20 bases. CDR3 length equals 17 residues. Per germline, CDR1 GEAIGNYY and CDR2 EKD. In nucleotides, the CDR3 is TGTGCCTGTGAAGAGTTGGGGGTGCAGGGCAACACCGATAAACTCATCTTT. It encodes CACEELGVQGNTDKLIF.

This clone was counted between two and nine times. A far larger clone lies a single base away; this is likely a read error. Other DNA sequences of this sample code for an identical CDR3. The rearrangement uses TRDV2 and TRDJ1; unclear D gene. V was clipped by 0 bases and J by 4 bases, with 11 bases between them. Germline values: CDR1 GEAIGNYY, CDR2 EKD. The CDR3 runs to 14 residues. The CDR3 protein is CACDTVGNGDKLIF. The CDR3 region has the DNA TGTGCCTGTGACACCGTCGGGAACGGCGATAAACTCATCTTT.